This T cell receptor (beta chain) was captured in a study of blood T cell repertoires in COVID-19. TCRdb keeps only in-frame clones here, not all; method: immunoSEQ multiplex PCR. The sample has over 200,000 clones; 75% to 90% are singletons. Trimming at V came to 5 bases and at J to 3 bases, leaving 9 bases not matched to a gene. The CDR3 totals 16 residues. Germline assignment: CDR1 SGHAT and CDR2 FQNNGV. The source material was PBMCs or T cells enriched from blood (not recorded which). This chain links TRBV11-2 with TRBJ2-3, with TRBD2 identical over 9 bases. The clonotype was recovered from a young man who had recovered from COVID-19. DNA of the CDR3: TGTGCCAGCAGCAGAATGCGGGGGGGGGTGACAGATACGCAGTATTTT. This gives the protein CASSRMRGGVTDTQYF. The variable domain in full, completed from reference TRBV11-2 and TRBJ2-3, reads EAGVAQSPRYKIIEKRQSVAFWCNPISGHATLYWYQQILGQGPKLLIQFQNNGVVDDSQLPKDRFSAERLKGVDSTLKIQPAKLEDSAVYLCASSRMRGGVTDTQYFGPGTRLTVL.